This T cell receptor (beta chain) was sequenced for a study of T cell repertoires in cytomegalovirus infection. Study summary: Signatures in public TCR beta sequences pointed to both CMV infection and matching HLA type.

Each CDR3 protein gets one entry after TCRdb re-called the reads with MiXCR. The sample contains more than 350,000 distinct CDR3 sequences, approximately 33% of which appear only once. Regarding the study as a whole: Summed public TCR beta family frequency identified CMV carriers bearing the relevant HLA. The study found HLA-C-restricted CMV-specific TCR beta clonotypes dominating the ex vivo response.

This clonotype was detected many times. Its specificity is unknown. This TCR derives from a human donor in good health (CMV status not recorded). Some clones in this sample may be carry-over from other donors' samples. The material sequenced was PBMCs.

CDR3 nucleotides: TGTGCCAGCAGCTCGGTGGAGACCCAGTACTTC. As protein: CASSSVETQYF. V and J are TRBV12-3 or TRBV12-4 and TRBJ2-5; the D is unclear. This CDR3 is 11 amino acids long. V shed 6 bases and J shed 5 bases, with 7 bases lying between them.